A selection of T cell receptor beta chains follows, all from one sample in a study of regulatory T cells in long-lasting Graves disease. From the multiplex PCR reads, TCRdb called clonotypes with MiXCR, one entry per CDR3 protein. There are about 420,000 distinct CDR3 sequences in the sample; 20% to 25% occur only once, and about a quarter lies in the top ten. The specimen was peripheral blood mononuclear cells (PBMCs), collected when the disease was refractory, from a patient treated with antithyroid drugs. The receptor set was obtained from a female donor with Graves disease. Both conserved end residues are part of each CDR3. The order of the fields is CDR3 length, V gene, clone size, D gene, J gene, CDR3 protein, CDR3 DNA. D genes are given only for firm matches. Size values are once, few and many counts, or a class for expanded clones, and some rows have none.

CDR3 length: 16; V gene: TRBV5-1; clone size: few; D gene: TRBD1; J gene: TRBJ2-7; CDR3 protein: CASSPRGDRATYEQYF; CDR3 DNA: TGCGCCAGCAGCCCCCGCGGGGACAGGGCCACCTACGAGCAGTACTTC
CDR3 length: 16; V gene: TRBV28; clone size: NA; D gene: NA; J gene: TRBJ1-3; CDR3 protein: CASSLYPTGSGNTIYF; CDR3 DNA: TGTGCCAGCAGTTTATACCCCACAGGGTCTGGAAACACCATATATTTT
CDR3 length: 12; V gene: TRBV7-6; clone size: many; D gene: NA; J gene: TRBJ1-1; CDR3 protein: CASSSTAHEAFF; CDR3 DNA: TGTGCCAGCAGCTCGACTGCGCATGAAGCTTTCTTT
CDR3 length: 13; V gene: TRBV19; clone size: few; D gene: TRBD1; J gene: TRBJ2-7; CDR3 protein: CASSTGTAVEQYF; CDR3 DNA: TGTGCCAGTAGCACCGGGACAGCCGTGGAGCAGTACTTC
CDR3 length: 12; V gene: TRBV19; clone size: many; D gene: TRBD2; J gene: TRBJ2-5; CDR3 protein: CASTGREETQYF; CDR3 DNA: TGTGCCAGTACGGGGCGGGAGGAGACCCAGTACTTC
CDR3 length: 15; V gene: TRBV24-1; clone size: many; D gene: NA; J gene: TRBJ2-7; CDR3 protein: CATSDSRRAFYEQYF; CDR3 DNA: TGTGCCACCAGTGATTCACGGCGGGCGTTCTACGAGCAGTACTTC
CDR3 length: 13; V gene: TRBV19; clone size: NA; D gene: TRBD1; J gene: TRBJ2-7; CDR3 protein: CASSRGQGAEQYF; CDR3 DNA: TGTGCCAGTAGTAGGGGACAGGGAGCCGAGCAGTACTTC
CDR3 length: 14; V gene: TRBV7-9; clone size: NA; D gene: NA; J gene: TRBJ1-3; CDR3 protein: CASSLEGIGNTIYF; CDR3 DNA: TGTGCCAGCAGCTTAGAAGGGATCGGAAACACCATATATTTT
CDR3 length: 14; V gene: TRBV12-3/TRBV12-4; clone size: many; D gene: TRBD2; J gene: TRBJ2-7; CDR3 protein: CASSPGGAAYEQYF; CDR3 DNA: TGTGCCAGCAGCCCCGGGGGGGCGGCCTACGAGCAGTACTTC
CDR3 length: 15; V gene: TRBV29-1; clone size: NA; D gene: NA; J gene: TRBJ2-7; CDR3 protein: CSVEFEGVGSYEQYF; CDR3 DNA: TGCAGCGTTGAATTTGAGGGAGTCGGATCCTACGAGCAGTACTTC
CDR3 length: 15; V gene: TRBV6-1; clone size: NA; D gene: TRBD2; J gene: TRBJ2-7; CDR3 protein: CASRAASGLKYEQYF; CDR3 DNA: TGTGCCAGCAGGGCAGCTAGCGGGCTCAAGTACGAGCAGTACTTC
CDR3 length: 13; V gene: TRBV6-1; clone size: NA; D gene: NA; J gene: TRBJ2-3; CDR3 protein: CASSRVSTDTQYF; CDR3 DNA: TGTGCCAGCAGTCGCGTTAGCACAGATACGCAGTATTTT
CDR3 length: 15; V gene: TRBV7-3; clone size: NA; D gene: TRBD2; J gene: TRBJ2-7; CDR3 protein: CASSILAGAAYEQYF; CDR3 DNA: TGTGCCAGCAGCATCCTAGCGGGAGCCGCCTACGAGCAGTACTTC
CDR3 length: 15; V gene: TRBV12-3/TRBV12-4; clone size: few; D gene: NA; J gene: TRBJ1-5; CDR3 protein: CASSFTVRGNQPQHF; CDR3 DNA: TGTGCCAGCAGTTTCACTGTAAGGGGCAATCAGCCCCAGCATTTT
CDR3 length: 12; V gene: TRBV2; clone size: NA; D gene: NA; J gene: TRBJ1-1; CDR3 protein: CASIQEYTEAFF; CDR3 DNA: TGTGCCAGCATTCAGGAATACACTGAAGCTTTCTTT
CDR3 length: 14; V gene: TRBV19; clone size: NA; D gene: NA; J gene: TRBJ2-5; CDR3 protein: CASNRGQNQETQYF; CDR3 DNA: TGTGCCAGTAATCGAGGCCAGAACCAAGAGACCCAGTACTTC
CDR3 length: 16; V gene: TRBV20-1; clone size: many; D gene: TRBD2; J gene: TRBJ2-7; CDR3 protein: CSAQGASGSISYEQYF; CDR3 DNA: TGCAGTGCCCAGGGGGCTAGCGGGAGTATTTCCTACGAGCAGTACTTC
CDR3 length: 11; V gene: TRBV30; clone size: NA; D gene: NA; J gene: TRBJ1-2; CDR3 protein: CAWSEGFGYTF; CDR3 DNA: TGTGCCTGGAGTGAGGGGTTTGGCTACACCTTC
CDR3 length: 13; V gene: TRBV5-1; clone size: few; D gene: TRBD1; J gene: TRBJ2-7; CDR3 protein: CASSLRTGPEQYF; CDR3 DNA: TGCGCCAGCAGCTTGAGGACAGGGCCCGAGCAGTACTTC
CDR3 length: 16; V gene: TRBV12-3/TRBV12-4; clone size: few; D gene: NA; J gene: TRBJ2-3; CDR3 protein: CASSPFQGGGTDTQYF; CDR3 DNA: TGTGCCAGCAGCCCCTTTCAGGGGGGCGGTACTGATACGCAGTATTTT
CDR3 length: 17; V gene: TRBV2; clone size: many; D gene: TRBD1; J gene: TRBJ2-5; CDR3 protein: CASSQIEFGQGKETQYF; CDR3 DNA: TGTGCCAGCAGTCAAATCGAGTTCGGACAGGGCAAAGAGACCCAGTACTTC
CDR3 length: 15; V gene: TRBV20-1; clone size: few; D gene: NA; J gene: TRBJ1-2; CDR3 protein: CSASDQFRINYGYTF; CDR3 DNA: TGCAGTGCCTCGGATCAATTCAGAATCAACTATGGCTACACCTTC
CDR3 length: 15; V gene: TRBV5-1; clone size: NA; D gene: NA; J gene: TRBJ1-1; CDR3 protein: CASSFTAGMDTEAFF; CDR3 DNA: TGCGCCAGCAGCTTTACAGCAGGGATGGACACTGAAGCTTTCTTT
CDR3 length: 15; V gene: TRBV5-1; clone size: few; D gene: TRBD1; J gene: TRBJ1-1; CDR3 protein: CASGRGGGVNTEAFF; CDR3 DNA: TGCGCCAGCGGCCGGGGAGGGGGCGTCAACACTGAAGCTTTCTTT
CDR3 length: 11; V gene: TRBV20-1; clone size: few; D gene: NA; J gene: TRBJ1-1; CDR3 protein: CSADQTKGAFF; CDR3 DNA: TGCAGTGCGGATCAGACGAAAGGGGCTTTCTTT
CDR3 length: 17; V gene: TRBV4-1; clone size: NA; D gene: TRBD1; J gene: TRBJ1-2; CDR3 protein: CASSQAGWGAGGYGYTF; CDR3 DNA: TGCGCCAGCAGCCAAGCAGGTTGGGGGGCAGGGGGGTATGGCTACACCTTC
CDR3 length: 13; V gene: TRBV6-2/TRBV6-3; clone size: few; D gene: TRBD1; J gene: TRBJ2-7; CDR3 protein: CASGPGQGYEQYF; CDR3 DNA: TGTGCCAGCGGTCCGGGACAGGGCTACGAGCAGTACTTC
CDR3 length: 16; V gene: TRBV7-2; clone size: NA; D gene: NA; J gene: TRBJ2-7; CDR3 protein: CASSLVFRVFGYEQYF; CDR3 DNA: TGTGCCAGCAGCTTAGTTTTTAGGGTGTTCGGCTACGAGCAGTACTTC
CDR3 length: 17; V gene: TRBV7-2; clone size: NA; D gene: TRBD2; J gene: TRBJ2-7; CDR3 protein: CASSLAGELAGTYEQYF; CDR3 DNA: TGTGCCAGCAGCTTAGCGGGGGAACTAGCGGGTACCTACGAGCAGTACTTC
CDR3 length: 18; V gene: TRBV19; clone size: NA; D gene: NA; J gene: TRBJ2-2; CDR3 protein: CASSLYPPGRANTGELFF; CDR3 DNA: TGTGCCAGTAGTCTTTATCCCCCTGGGCGCGCGAACACCGGGGAGCTGTTTTTT
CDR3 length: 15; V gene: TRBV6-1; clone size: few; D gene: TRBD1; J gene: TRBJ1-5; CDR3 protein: CASRSSTGYNQPQHF; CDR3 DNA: TGTGCCAGCAGATCTTCGACAGGGTACAATCAGCCCCAGCATTTT
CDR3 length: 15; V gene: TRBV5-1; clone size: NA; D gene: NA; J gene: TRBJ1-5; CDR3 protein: CASSLGDIGNQPQHF; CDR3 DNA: TGCGCCAGCAGCTTGGGGGACATCGGCAATCAGCCCCAGCATTTT
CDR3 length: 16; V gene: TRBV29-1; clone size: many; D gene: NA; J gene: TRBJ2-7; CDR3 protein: CSVEDAVRGWVGEQYF; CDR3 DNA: TGCAGCGTTGAAGATGCAGTCAGAGGTTGGGTTGGCGAGCAGTACTTC
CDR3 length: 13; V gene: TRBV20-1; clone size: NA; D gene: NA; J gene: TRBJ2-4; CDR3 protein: CSALKQGLNIQYF; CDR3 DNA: TGCAGTGCCCTCAAGCAGGGATTAAACATTCAGTACTTC
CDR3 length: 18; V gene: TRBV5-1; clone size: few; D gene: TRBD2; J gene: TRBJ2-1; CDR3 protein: CASSLVIMGLAGANEQFF; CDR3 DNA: TGCGCCAGCAGCTTGGTCATCATGGGACTAGCGGGAGCCAATGAGCAGTTCTTC
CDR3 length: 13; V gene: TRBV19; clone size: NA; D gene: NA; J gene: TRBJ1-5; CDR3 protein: CASRFGHNQPQHF; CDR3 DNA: TGTGCCAGTCGATTCGGGCACAATCAGCCCCAGCATTTT
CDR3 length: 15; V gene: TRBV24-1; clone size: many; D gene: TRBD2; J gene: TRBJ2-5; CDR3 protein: CATSEGAGGQETQYF; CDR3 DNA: TGTGCCACCAGTGAGGGGGCGGGGGGTCAAGAGACCCAGTACTTC
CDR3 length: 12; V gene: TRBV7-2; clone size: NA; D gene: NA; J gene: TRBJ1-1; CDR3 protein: CASSLSRSKAFF; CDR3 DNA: TGTGCCAGCAGCTTATCTCGATCGAAGGCTTTCTTT
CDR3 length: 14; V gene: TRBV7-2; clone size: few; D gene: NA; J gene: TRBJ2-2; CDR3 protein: CASSLLLVAGELFF; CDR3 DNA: TGTGCCAGCAGCCTCCTCTTAGTAGCCGGGGAGCTGTTTTTT
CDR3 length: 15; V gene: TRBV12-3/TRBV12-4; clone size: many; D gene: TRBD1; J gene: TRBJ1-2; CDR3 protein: CASSWPGQGEGGYTF; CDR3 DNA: TGTGCCAGCAGTTGGCCGGGACAGGGGGAGGGTGGCTACACCTTC